The 7 T cell receptor beta chains reported below all come from one sample, sequenced in a study of beta chain features in type 1 diabetes. What was sequenced were expressed TCRB transcripts, since all of the isolated RNA had been reverse transcribed. Profiling relied on immunoSEQ multiplex PCR, and the TCRdb table lists in-frame clones only, not all of them. The table lists around 44,000 clones, 50% of them singletons. Material: stem cell memory CD4+ T cells from blood. The receptors stem from a woman aged 25 to 39 in good health.

There are a few counts of this clone. The V and J genes are TRBV5-4 and TRBJ2-3; no firm D call. The V gene lost 0 bases and the J gene lost 6 bases, with 14 bases spanning the gap. The CDR3 has 15 residues. The germline gives CDR1 SGHNT, CDR2 YYREEE (reference sequence). The CDR3 sequence is CASSLGTARSDTQYF. The CDR3 nucleotides read TGTGCCAGCAGCTTGGGAACCGCTAGATCTGATACGCAGTATTTT.

The chain uses TRBV18 and TRBJ2-1, with TRBD2 matching 8 bases. The J segment lost 10 bases and the V segment lost 3 bases, leaving 14 bases of the junction unmatched. CDR1 is KGHSH and CDR2 is LQKENI in the germline V gene. CDR3 length: 16 residues. CDR3 nucleotide sequence: TGTGCCAGCTCACCCACGGAGTGGACTAGCTTAAAGGAGCAGTTCTTC. Translating gives CASSPTEWTSLKEQFF.

The V call is TRBV30, the J call TRBJ1-5; TRBD1 aligns across 9 bases. CDR3 size: 13 residues. Trimming at V came to 1 base and at J to 6 bases, leaving 1 base not matched to a gene. Germline CDR1 GTSNPN, CDR2 SVGIG (reference sequence). CDR3 loop: CAWSGTGVQPQHF. CDR3 bases: TGTGCCTGGAGTGGGACAGGGGTTCAGCCCCAGCATTTT.

V gene TRBV21-1 combines with J gene TRBJ1-3; TRBD1, the table's D call, lacks a check against the DNA. TRBV21-1 is a recognized pseudogene. CDR3 length: 15 residues. The CDR3 sequence: CASSKSRVFGNTIYF. CDR3 nucleotides: TGTGCCAGCAGCAAGTCCAGGGTTTTTGGAAACACCATATATTTT.

The rearrangement joins TRBV18 to TRBJ2-7, with 11 bases that match TRBD2. The V gene's germline CDR1 is KGHSH and CDR2 LQKENI. V trimming: 3 bases; J trimming: 2 bases; junction bases outside the gene matches: 6. The CDR3 spans 16 residues. CDR3: CASSPLLAGGPYEQYF. The DNA of the CDR3 is TGTGCCAGCTCACCTCTTCTAGCGGGGGGCCCCTACGAGCAGTACTTC.

This clone was counted a few times. Here the CDR3 DNA reads TGTGCCAGCAACCAATTTCACAATAGCAATCAGCCCCAGCATTTT. This codes for CASNQFHNSNQPQHF. The rearrangement uses TRBV27 and TRBJ1-5; no reliable D call. The CDR3 contains 15 residues. Trimming stripped 7 bases from V and 0 bases from J, with 13 bases between. Germline V gene sequence: CDR1 MNHEY, CDR2 SMNVEV (reference sequence).

The J gene is TRBJ2-7, the V gene TRBV10-3; TRBD1 matches 9 bases. The CDR3 spans 14 residues. The germline CDR1 and CDR2 sequences are ENHRY and SYGVKD. V was pared by 6 bases and J by 3 bases, with 6 bases of the junction left unmatched. The CDR3, as DNA: TGTGCCATCAGAGAACAGGGGGCCGGCTACGAGCAGTACTTC. Translated: CAIREQGAGYEQYF.